This T cell receptor beta chain was captured by sequencing in a study of spatial heterogeneity in lung cancer. MiXCR was run by TCRdb on the 5' RACE reads, yielding one entry per CDR3 protein. Of 40,000 to 50,000 distinct CDR3 sequences listed, approximately 7.6% were seen once; the top ten hold 10% to 15%. Specified time point: sample taken at primary tumor resection. Tumor, nontumor lung or frozen PBMC supplied whole RNA, sequenced without sorting. 72 TRACERx patients with early, untreated non-small cell lung cancer donated samples. Between the trimmed V and J ends, which lost 5 bases and 2 bases, there was a span of 15 bases. This CDR3 region has 15 residues. Germline loops: CDR1 SGHDT, CDR2 YYEEEE.

The specimen comprised PBMCs, sampled at surgery. The chain uses TRBV5-6 and TRBJ2-3, with D possibly being TRBD1 or TRBD2 (5 bases each). This clonotype originated in a female donor with early-stage non-small cell lung cancer. The CDR3 nucleotides are TGTGCCAGCAGTTCGAAGGGGAGACTCACAGATACGCAGTATTTT. Translating gives CASSSKGRLTDTQYF. Looking up the rest from reference TRBV5-6 and TRBJ2-3 gives the full variable domain: DAGVTQSPTHLIKTRGQQVTLRCSPKSGHDTVSWYQQALGQGPQFIFQYYEEEERQRGNFPDRFSGHQFPNYSSELNVNALLLGDSALYLCASSSKGRLTDTQYFGPGTRLTVL.